The 27 T cell receptor beta chains reported below all come from one sample, sequenced in a study of cytomegalovirus exposure and HLA in healthy donors. The PCR used 60 Vbeta and 13 Jbeta primers. Clones were sequenced by immunoSEQ multiplex PCR, and TCRdb holds only the in-frame ones, with some missing. The sample holds about 170,000 clones, approximately 75% seen once. Sample: PBMCs. These receptor sequences come from a woman aged 18-29 years in good health and CMV-seronegative.

This chain uses TRBV5-6 with TRBJ1-2, with D perhaps TRBD1 (6 bases). V was clipped by 2 bases and J by 3 bases, with 11 bases between them. The CDR3 is made up of 14 amino acids. CDR1 and CDR2 (germline): SGHDT, YYEEEE. CDR3 nucleotide sequence: TGTGCCAGCAGCTTTCCAGGGGCCTACTATGGCTACACCTTC. Translation: CASSFPGAYYGYTF.

V usage is TRBV11-1 and J usage is TRBJ2-1, with TRBD2 matching over 8 bases. Germline V gene sequence: CDR1 SGHAT, CDR2 FQDESV (reference sequence). The CDR3 has 16 amino acids. With 5 bases clipped from V and 0 bases from J, the junction kept 6 bases outside the gene matches. CDR3 coding DNA: TGTGCCAGCAGCCTCAGGGCGGGGGGCTCCTACAATGAGCAGTTCTTC. This translates into CASSLRAGGSYNEQFF.

The V call is TRBV25-1, the J call TRBJ2-5, with D perhaps TRBD2 (7 bases). V lost 2 bases and J 6 bases, leaving 10 bases between the germline ends. The CDR3 has 13 residues. The V gene's germline CDR1 is MGHDK and CDR2 SYGVNS. As DNA, the CDR3 is TGTGCCAGCAGTGAAGGGGGGGGCAAGACCCAGTACTTC. Protein sequence: CASSEGGGKTQYF. The entire variable domain, with the rest obtained from reference TRBV25-1 and TRBJ2-5, is as follows: EADIYQTPRYLVIGTGKKITLECSQTMGHDKMYWYQQDPGMELHLIHYSYGVNSTEKGDLSSESTVSRIRTEHFPLTLESARPSHTSQYLCASSEGGGKTQYFGPGTRLLVL.

This clone was recorded a few times. The V and J genes are TRBV19 and TRBJ2-3; a weak D match, TRBD2 (6 bases). CDR1 LNHDA and CDR2 SQIVND come from the germline V gene (reference sequence). CDR3 length equals 16 residues. Trimming removed 2 bases from V and 1 base from J, with 13 bases in between. The CDR3 sequence is CASSISGQGGTDTQYF. The CDR3 DNA follows: TGTGCCAGTAGTATAAGCGGGCAGGGTGGCACAGATACGCAGTATTTT.

Comments on this clone: One junction end does not reproduce the germline sequence, and a read error may be involved. The V call is TRBV7-9, the J call TRBJ1-1; D remains unclear. The CDR3 contains 16 residues. Germline lookup yields CDR1 SEHNR and CDR2 FQNEAQ (reference sequence). The CDR3 sequence is CSSSLSFFVLNTEAFF. The CDR3 DNA reads as TGTTCCAGCAGCTTATCCTTTTTTGTGTTGAACACTGAAGCTTTCTTT.

This clone has more than one count but fewer than ten. One end of the junction fails to match germline, which may point to a read error. The rearrangement uses TRBV5-1 and TRBJ2-7; 10 positions agree with TRBD1. Germline V gene sequence: CDR1 SGHRS, CDR2 YFSETQ. The CDR3 extends over 14 amino acids. The CDR3 sequence is CASSRGQGYYEQYF. The CDR3, as DNA: TGTGCCAGCAGCCGGGGACAGGGGTATTACGAGCAGTACTTC.

J is TRBJ2-7 and V is TRBV28; 10 positions agree with TRBD1. The CDR3 length is 13 residues. Trimming cost V 8 bases and J 11 bases; bases outside gene matches: 12. CDR1 MDHEN and CDR2 SYDVKM come from the germline V gene. The CDR3 is CASRPGGTGEKYF. The DNA for the CDR3 is TGTGCCAGCCGACCAGGCGGGACAGGGGAAAAGTACTTC.

The V gene is TRBV5-1, the J gene TRBJ1-2; TRBD1 matches 7 bases. CDR1 is SGHRS and CDR2 is YFSETQ in the germline V gene. The CDR3 has 15 residues. The trim removed 1 base at V and 4 bases at J, leaving 7 bases unmatched. CDR3: CASSLTPDRLYGYTF. CDR3 nucleotide sequence: TGCGCCAGCAGCTTGACCCCGGACAGGCTCTATGGCTACACCTTC.

This chain connects TRBV2 to TRBJ1-2; 11 bases match TRBD1. Trimming at V came to 5 bases and at J to 5 bases, leaving 4 bases not matched to a gene. The CDR3 consists of 14 residues. The germline CDR1 and CDR2 sequences are SNHLY and FYNNEI. The CDR3 DNA follows: TGTGCCAGCAGTCGGACAGGGGGCATTTATGGCTACACCTTC. Translating it yields CASSRTGGIYGYTF. Full variable domain (remainder filled in from reference TRBV2 and TRBJ1-2): EPEVTQTPSHQVTQMGQEVILRCVPISNHLYFYWYRQILGQKVEFLVSFYNNEISEKSEIFDDQFSVERPDGSNFTLKIRSTKLEDSAMYFCASSRTGGIYGYTFGSGTRLTVV.

The genes are TRBV28 and TRBJ1-2, with a weak D call TRBD1 (6 bases). The length of the CDR3 is 15 residues. Germline loops: CDR1 MDHEN, CDR2 SYDVKM. Trimming shortened V by 3 bases and J by 7 bases, and 18 bases separated the two germline ends. CDR3 region: CASSFTPGQSGGYTF. The CDR3, as DNA: TGTGCCAGCAGTTTCACACCCGGACAGTCGGGTGGCTACACCTTC.

This clone was seen more than once but under ten times. V usage is TRBV6-5 and J usage is TRBJ1-6; 7 nucleotides match TRBD1. Germline CDR1 and CDR2: MNHEY and SVGAGI. V was clipped by 2 bases and J by 6 bases; unmatched bases: 4. CDR3 length: 15 amino acids. CDR3: CASSYMGTANSPLHF. For the CDR3, the DNA is TGTGCCAGCAGTTACATGGGGACAGCTAATTCACCCCTCCACTTT.

As regards this clone: One junction end does not reproduce the germline sequence, and a read error may be involved. The chain has TRBV7-9 and TRBJ1-2; 10 nucleotides line up with TRBD1. CDR1 and CDR2 (germline): SEHNR, FQNEAQ (reference sequence). This CDR3 is 15 amino acids long. CDR3 residues: CSSSLVGQGTYGYTF. CDR3 DNA sequence: TGTTCCAGCAGCTTAGTGGGACAGGGGACCTATGGCTACACCTTC.

This clone was seen a handful of times. The rearrangement uses TRBV18 and TRBJ1-5, with D maybe TRBD1 (6 bases). Germline CDR1 and CDR2: KGHSH and LQKENI. The CDR3 totals 13 residues. V lost 4 bases and J lost 4, with 8 bases in between. For the CDR3, the DNA is TGTGCCAGCTCACGGGACAAGAATCAGCCCCAGCATTTT. Its translation is CASSRDKNQPQHF.

Sample share makes this clone medium-sized. The chain carries TRBV6-5 and TRBJ2-2, with 7 bases matching TRBD1. Germline V gives CDR1 MNHEY, CDR2 SVGAGI. J gave up 5 bases and V 5 bases, and 5 bases lay outside the gene matches. The CDR3 contains 14 residues. CDR3 nucleotides: TGTGCCAGCAGTACTGAGACAGGGACCGGGGAGCTGTTTTTT. This translates into CASSTETGTGELFF.

This chain links TRBV9 with TRBJ1-1; 8 bases line up with TRBD1. The CDR3 is made up of 15 amino acids. V shed 3 bases and J 1 base; nucleotides not matched to a gene: 5. Germline loops: CDR1 SGDLS, CDR2 YYNGEE. CDR3 nucleotides: TGTGCCAGCAGCGCTTGGACAGGGAGGAACACTGAAGCTTTCTTT. It yields the protein CASSAWTGRNTEAFF.

The chain carries TRBV25-1 and TRBJ2-1; TRBD2 matches 10 bases. Germline V gene data show CDR1 as MGHDK and CDR2 as SYGVNS. CDR3 length: 14 amino acids. Unmatched junction bases numbered 4, after V lost 5 bases and J lost 6 bases. CDR3 sequence (DNA): TGTGCCAGCAGTTTAGCGGGGGGTGGCAATGAGCAGTTCTTC. The encoded protein is CASSLAGGGNEQFF.

This clone was seen a single time. V usage is TRBV2 and J usage is TRBJ2-7; TRBD1 agrees at 9 bases. The germline gives CDR1 SNHLY, CDR2 FYNNEI. V lost 5 bases to trimming and J lost 6 bases; unmatched junction nucleotides: 8. The CDR3 covers 14 residues. DNA for the CDR3: TGTGCCAGCAGTCGGGTAAGGGACAGGGCCGAGCAGTACTTC. As protein: CASSRVRDRAEQYF.

In this sample, this clone turned up a few times. The rearrangement uses TRBV5-6 and TRBJ2-1, with D possibly matching TRBD2 (6 bases). Germline V lookup: CDR1 SGHDT, CDR2 YYEEEE. V lost 4 bases and J lost 2, with 13 bases in between. The CDR3 extends over 15 amino acids. The CDR3 nucleotides read TGTGCCAGCAGCACGACTAGTTTCCCCTACAATGAGCAGTTCTTC. Residues: CASSTTSFPYNEQFF.

This chain uses TRBV5-3 with TRBJ2-7; TRBD2 matches at 10 bases. TRBV5-3 is placed among ORFs of uncertain function. After removal of 4 bases from V and 4 bases from J, the junction contained 23 bases not matched to a gene. The CDR3 has 20 amino acids. The CDR3 nucleotides are TGTGCCAGAAGCAGGCATCGAGGGGGCAATAGCGGGGGGCCAAGTTACGAGCAGTACTTC. Residues: CARSRHRGGNSGGPSYEQYF.

A single count supports this clone. One end of the junction is discordant with germline, which a read error may explain. V and J are TRBV7-7 and TRBJ2-1; D is undetermined. This CDR3 is built from 15 residues. Per germline, CDR1 SSHAT and CDR2 FNYEAQ (reference sequence). CDR3 in DNA: TGTGCTAGCAGCTTGGTCGGTAGTTCCTACAATGAGCAGTTCTTC. Translation gives CASSLVGSSYNEQFF.

This chain links TRBV7-8 with TRBJ2-5; D may be TRBD2 (6 bases). CDR3 length: 18 residues. Germline CDR1 reads SGHVS; CDR2 reads FQNEAQ. Trimming removed 5 bases from V and 5 bases from J, with 27 bases in between. CDR3 nucleotide sequence: TGTGCCAGCAGCCCCCTCCCGCTCGGGGCGGGGTACGAGGAGACCCAGTACTTC. This sequence encodes CASSPLPLGAGYEETQYF. The variable domain in full, with the rest retrieved from reference TRBV7-8 and TRBJ2-5, is GAGVSQSPRYKVAKRGQDVALRCDPISGHVSLFWYQQALGQGPEFLTYFQNEAQLDKSGLPSDRFFAERPEGSVSTLKIQRTQQEDSAVYLCASSPLPLGAGYEETQYFGPGTRLLVL.

In regard to this clone: Other DNA sequences in the sample encode the same CDR3. The chain couples TRBV7-6 to TRBJ2-2; 8 bases map to TRBD1. V lost 5 bases to trimming and J lost 4 bases; unmatched junction nucleotides: 6. CDR1 SGHVS and CDR2 FNYEAQ come from the germline V gene. This CDR3 contains 15 residues. Written as DNA, the CDR3 is TGTGCCAGCAGCCCCGGGACAGGAGGCACCGGGGAGCTGTTTTTT. It codes for CASSPGTGGTGELFF.

This clone was seen a single time. The chain joins TRBV6-5 to TRBJ2-5, with D possibly TRBD1 on 5 matching bases. Germline CDR1 is MNHEY and CDR2 is SVGAGI. CDR3 length: 15 residues. V gave up 0 bases and J gave up 4 bases, with 12 bases separating them. The CDR3 region has the DNA TGTGCCAGCAGTTACTCACGCCGCCAGGGAGAGACCCAGTACTTC. Translating it yields CASSYSRRQGETQYF.

This clone appeared a few times. This chain joins TRBV5-3 and TRBJ1-5, with D hard to call. TRBV5-3 falls under the ORF class, with uncertain function. CDR3 length: 12 residues. Deletions cut 3 bases from V and 4 bases from J, with 5 bases between. The CDR3 loop is CARSSLNQPQHF. The DNA of the CDR3 is TGTGCCAGAAGCTCTTTAAATCAGCCCCAGCATTTT.

CDR3 amino acids: CASSQHGTSGQTQYF. CDR3 bases: TGCGCCAGCAGCCAACATGGGACTAGCGGTCAGACCCAGTACTTC. The genes are TRBV4-1 and TRBJ2-5, with 11 bases fitting TRBD2. The CDR3 is 15 amino acids. Per the germline V gene, CDR1 is MGHRA and CDR2 is YSYEKL. V lost 2 bases, J lost 6 bases, and 5 bases stayed unmatched.

The gene calls are TRBV10-1 and TRBJ2-2, with TRBD1 matching 9 bases. Losses at the gene ends were 4 bases for V and 0 bases for J; bases not matched to a gene: 0. This CDR3 contains 15 residues. CDR1 and CDR2 from the germline V gene are WNHNN and SYGVQD (reference sequence). The CDR3 DNA sequence: TGCGCCAGCAGTGGGACAGGGGCGAACACCGGGGAGCTGTTTTTT. Translated, it gives CASSGTGANTGELFF.

This rearrangement joins TRBV25-1 to TRBJ2-3; maybe TRBD1 (5 bases). The V end lost 3 bases, the J end lost 2 bases, and 21 bases lay between the germline ends. Germline V gives CDR1 MGHDK, CDR2 SYGVNS. The CDR3 loop spans 18 amino acids. The CDR3: CASSERSQVPMDTDTQYF. The CDR3 nucleotides read TGTGCCAGCAGTGAGCGATCACAGGTACCCATGGACACAGATACGCAGTATTTT.